The rows below give T cell receptor beta chains drawn from one sample of a study of early T cells in non-severe SARS-CoV-2 infection. TCRdb recomputed calls from the 5' RACE reads with MiXCR, one row per CDR3 protein. In the table there are tens of thousands of distinct CDR3 sequences, 10% of which are singletons. The specimen sequenced was whole blood. The receptors derive from an adult who was a healthcare worker with PCR-confirmed SARS-CoV-2 infection or an uninfected control (not recorded which). Each CDR3 is given with its conserved first and last residue. A D gene is named only where the DNA matches it firmly. A clone size is listed for some rows: how often the clone was seen (once, few, many), or a class if it is expanded.

size	D	length	V	J	CDR3	DNA
NA	TRBD2	16	TRBV2	TRBJ2-3	CASNELTSGRTDTQYF	TGTGCCAGCAACGAACTTACTAGCGGGAGGACAGATACGCAGTATTTT
few	TRBD1	17	TRBV2	TRBJ2-2	CASCRDSLNANTGELFF	TGTGCCAGCTGCCGGGACAGCTTAAATGCGAACACCGGGGAGCTGTTTTTT
many	TRBD1	16	TRBV5-1	TRBJ1-6	CASSLLDRGRNSPLHF	TGCGCCAGCAGCTTACTTGACAGGGGAAGGAATTCACCCCTCCACTTT
few	NA	15	TRBV7-6	TRBJ2-3	CASSLGWTGTDTQYF	TGTGCCAGCAGCTTGGGGTGGACAGGCACAGATACGCAGTATTTT
NA	TRBD2	13	TRBV13	TRBJ2-5	CATGLAEEETQYF	TGTGCCACTGGACTAGCGGAGGAAGAGACCCAGTACTTC
NA	NA	14	TRBV5-1	TRBJ2-7	CASSLNDISYEQYF	TGCGCCAGCAGCTTAAATGACATCTCCTACGAGCAGTACTTC
many	NA	13	TRBV20-1	TRBJ2-1	CSASGVSYNEQFF	TGCAGTGCTAGCGGGGTCTCCTACAATGAGCAGTTCTTC
many	TRBD1	14	TRBV29-1	TRBJ2-1	CSVEVGTGINEQFF	TGCAGCGTTGAAGTCGGGACAGGGATCAATGAGCAGTTCTTC
many	NA	14	TRBV12-3/TRBV12-4	TRBJ1-5	CASSNSKMNQPQHF	TGTGCCAGCAGTAATTCGAAGATGAATCAGCCCCAGCATTTT
many	TRBD2	15	TRBV29-1	TRBJ2-3	CSVVTGGRRGDTQYF	TGCAGCGTTGTGACGGGAGGGCGGCGGGGAGATACGCAGTATTTT
few	NA	15	TRBV20-1	TRBJ1-5	CSARDLLQGNQPQHF	TGCAGTGCTAGAGATCTGTTACAGGGAAATCAGCCCCAGCATTTT
many	NA	13	TRBV11-2	TRBJ2-5	CASSLGYQETQYF	TGTGCTAGCAGCTTAGGGTACCAAGAGACCCAGTACTTC
many	NA	13	TRBV10-3	TRBJ1-3	CAITGGPGNTIYF	TGTGCCATCACTGGAGGGCCTGGAAACACCATATATTTT
NA	NA	15	TRBV20-1	TRBJ1-2	CSASPIDRSNYGYTF	TGCAGTGCTAGTCCTATCGACAGGAGCAACTATGGCTACACCTTC
many	TRBD2	19	TRBV7-9	TRBJ2-1	CASSSALGTSGRAYNEQFF	TGTGCCAGCAGCTCGGCCCTGGGGACTAGCGGGAGGGCCTACAATGAGCAGTTCTTC